This entry is about one TCR beta chain. What this receptor recognizes is not known. It has no much larger one-base neighbor in the sample; base qualities were not kept. Trimming takes 0 bases off V and 6 bases off J; junction bases not matched to a gene: 21. Including the terminal cysteine and phenylalanine, the CDR3 comprises 20 residues. The kept DNA is CDR3 alone, 60 bases in frame from the first base. Taken from the germline V gene (reference sequence), the CDR1 and CDR2 loops are SGHKS and YYEKEE. The record originates from a study of T cell therapy product for transplant patients (dated by TCRdb to between 2017 and 2020). A note on the overall study: In Berlin, Germany, the wider healthy donor group was made up of roughly 20 individuals (about 10 male and 9 female) aged roughly 24 to 81 years. The expansion media were supplemented with either IL-7 and IL-15 at about 10 ng/ml or IL-2 at roughly 45 U/ml. To assess clonal composition, the researchers compared the TCRbeta repertoires of CMV-specific T-cell products that were either rapamycin-treated or untreated, with both kinds coming from the same donors. Using CMV as the model virus, the study developed a next-generation autologous adoptive antiviral T-cell product for immunosuppressed solid organ transplant patients. TCRbeta repertoire analysis of rapamycin-treated and untreated products involved n = 3 healthy donors. On the study overall, not on this receptor specifically: Paired products from the same donor shared many clones, whereas repertoires from different donors showed no overlap. According to the authors' suggestion, the increased clonal diversity in Rapa-TCPs may reflect the survival of low-frequency clones and the preferential expansion of central memory T cells. Compared with untreated products, rapamycin-treated products had a TCRbeta repertoire that was more diverse and less clonal, and the rapamycin-treated products also contained more distinct clones. The top 10 clones covered roughly 70% of the repertoire in rapamycin-treated products versus roughly 90% in untreated products.

Going by the paper, this sample's label translates to: CMVpp65/IE-1-reactive T cells enriched by IFNgamma capture and expanded in vitro. PBMCs were stimulated for under 7 hours with overlapping CMV pp65 and IE-1 peptide pools, with each pool at 0.45 to 0.55 ug/ml. IFNgamma-producing CMV-stimulated cells were positively selected with the IFNgamma Secretion Assay-Cell Enrichment and Detection Kit (Miltenyi Biotec). Enriched IFNgamma+ cells were grown for about three weeks with irradiated autologous feeders together with either IL-7/IL-15 or IL-2. To provide enough cells for different cell sorting steps, buffy coats were used from about a sixth of the 19 healthy donors. Peripheral blood mononuclear cells were isolated using Biocoll density gradient centrifugation. Healthy donor buffy coats were obtained from DRK. After genomic DNA was extracted with an AllPrep DNA/RNA Kit, the TCRbeta CDR3 regions were amplified using the immunoSEQ hsTCRb Kit. Per the original workflow: Productive rearrangements, defined as in-frame CDR3 nucleotide sequences without stop codons, were analyzed in immunoSEQ Analyzer 3.0. Clonality was computed from productive entropy normalized to the number of productive rearrangements, and sample overlap was measured with the Morisita index. The clones in this table, taken by TCRdb from immuneACCESS, are in-frame only. Not every clone is retained; where verified, under half of the shortfall comes from an unresolved V gene, and the cause of the rest is unknown. Clonal size and the V and J genes are those of that table, whereas D and trimming came from the DNA. The sample table records about 880 clones; roughly 46% of these occur just once. 20% to 25% of the sample is taken by the ten largest.

The chain couples TRBV5-5 to TRBJ1-1, with 9 junctional bases fitting TRBD1. The material sequenced was a sorted cell population cultured from PBMCs. The sequence derives from an adult in good health. The encoded CDR3 is CASSLEGVGTGYETSPEAFF. The sequenced DNA is TGTGCCAGCAGCTTGGAGGGTGTCGGGACAGGGTACGAGACGAGCCCTGAAGCTTTCTTT.